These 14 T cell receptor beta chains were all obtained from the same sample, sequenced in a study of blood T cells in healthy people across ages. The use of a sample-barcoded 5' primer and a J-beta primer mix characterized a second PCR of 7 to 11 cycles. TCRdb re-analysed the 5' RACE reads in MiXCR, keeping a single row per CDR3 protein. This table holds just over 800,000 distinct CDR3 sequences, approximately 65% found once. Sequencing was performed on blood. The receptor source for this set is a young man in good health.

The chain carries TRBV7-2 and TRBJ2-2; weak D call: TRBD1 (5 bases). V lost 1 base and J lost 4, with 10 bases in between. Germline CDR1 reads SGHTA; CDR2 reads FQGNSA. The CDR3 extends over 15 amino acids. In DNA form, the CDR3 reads TGTGCCAGCAGCTTAGGTCTTGGGGCCACCGGGGAGCTGTTTTTT. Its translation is CASSLGLGATGELFF. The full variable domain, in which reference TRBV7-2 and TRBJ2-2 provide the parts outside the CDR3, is GAGVSQSPSNKVTEKGKDVELRCDPISGHTALYWYRQSLGQGLEFLIYFQGNSAPDKSGLPSDRFSAERTGGSVSTLTIQRTQQEDSAVYLCASSLGLGATGELFFGEGSRLTVL.

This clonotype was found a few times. The CDR3 nucleotides are TGTGCCATCAGTGAGTCGACAGGTCGGAGGTCCGAGCAGTACTTC. This sequence encodes CAISESTGRRSEQYF. This rearrangement joins TRBV10-3 to TRBJ2-4; possibly TRBD1 for D (6 bases). The J call is doubtful: the DNA matches TRBJ2-7 better. The CDR3 totals 15 residues. Germline CDR1 reads ENHRY; CDR2 reads SYGVKD.

This chain's CDR3 is CASSLSGAHYGYTF. The DNA of the CDR3 is TGTGCCAGCAGCTTATCCGGGGCGCACTATGGCTACACCTTC. This chain joins TRBV7-2 and TRBJ1-2, with D tentatively TRBD1 (5 bases). The CDR3 extends over 14 amino acids. The V end was cut by 2 bases, the J end by 3 bases, with 10 bases between. The germline CDR1 and CDR2 sequences are SGHTA and FQGNSA.

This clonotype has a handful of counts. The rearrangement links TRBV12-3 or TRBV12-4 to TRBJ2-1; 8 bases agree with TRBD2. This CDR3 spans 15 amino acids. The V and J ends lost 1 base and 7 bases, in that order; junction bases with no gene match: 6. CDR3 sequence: CASSLDGGAENEQFF. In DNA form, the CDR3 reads TGTGCCAGCAGTTTAGACGGGGGGGCGGAGAATGAGCAGTTCTTC.

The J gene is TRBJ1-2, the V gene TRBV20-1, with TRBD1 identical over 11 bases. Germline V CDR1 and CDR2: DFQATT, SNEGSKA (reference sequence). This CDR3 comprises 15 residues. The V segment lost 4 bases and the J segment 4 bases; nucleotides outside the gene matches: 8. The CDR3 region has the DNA TGCAGTGCTACGGGACAGGGGGGTGATCCCTATGGCTACACCTTC. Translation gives CSATGQGGDPYGYTF.

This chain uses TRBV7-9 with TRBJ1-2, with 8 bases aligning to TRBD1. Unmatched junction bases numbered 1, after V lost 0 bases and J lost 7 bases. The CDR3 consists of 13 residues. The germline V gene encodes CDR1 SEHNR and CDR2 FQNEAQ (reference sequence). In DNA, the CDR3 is TGTGCCAGCAGCTTAGCGGACAGGGCTGGCTACACCTTC. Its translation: CASSLADRAGYTF.

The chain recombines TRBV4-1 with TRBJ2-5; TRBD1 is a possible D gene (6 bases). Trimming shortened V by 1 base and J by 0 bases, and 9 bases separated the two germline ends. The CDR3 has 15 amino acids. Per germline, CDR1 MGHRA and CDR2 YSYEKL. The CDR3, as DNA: TGCGCCAGCAGCCAAGCGGGGACATACCAAGAGACCCAGTACTTC. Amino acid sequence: CASSQAGTYQETQYF.

The CDR3 sequence is CASSYSKRGGYNEQFF. The DNA for the CDR3 is TGTGCCAGCAGTTACTCGAAGCGGGGGGGTTACAATGAGCAGTTCTTC. The chain recombines TRBV6-5 with TRBJ2-1, with 10 bases that match TRBD2. CDR3 length: 16 residues. Germline values: CDR1 MNHEY, CDR2 SVGAGI. The trim removed 0 bases at V and 4 bases at J, leaving 3 bases unmatched.

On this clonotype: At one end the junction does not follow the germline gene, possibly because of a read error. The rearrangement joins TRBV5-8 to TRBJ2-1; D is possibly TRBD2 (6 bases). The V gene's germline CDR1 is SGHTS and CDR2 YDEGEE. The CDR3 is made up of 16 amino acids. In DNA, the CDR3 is TGTGCCGGCAGCCCGTCGGGAGTGGGGGGCTACAATGAGCAGTTCTTC. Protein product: CAGSPSGVGGYNEQFF. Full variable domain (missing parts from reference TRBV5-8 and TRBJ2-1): EAGVTQSPTHLIKTRGQQATLRCSPISGHTSVYWYQQALGLGLQFLLWYDEGEERNRGNFPPRFSGRQFPNYSSELNVNALELEDSALYLCAGSPSGVGGYNEQFFGPGTRLTVL.

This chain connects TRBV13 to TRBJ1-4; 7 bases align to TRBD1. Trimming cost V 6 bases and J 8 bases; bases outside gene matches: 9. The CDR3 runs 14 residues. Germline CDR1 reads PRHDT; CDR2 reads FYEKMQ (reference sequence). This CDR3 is CASRPPGQYEKLFF. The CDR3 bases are TGTGCCAGCAGGCCTCCGGGACAGTACGAAAAACTGTTTTTT.

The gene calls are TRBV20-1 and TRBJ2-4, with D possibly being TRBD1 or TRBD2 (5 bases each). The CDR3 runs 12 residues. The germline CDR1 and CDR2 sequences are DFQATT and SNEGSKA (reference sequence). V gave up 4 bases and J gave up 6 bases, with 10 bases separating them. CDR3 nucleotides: TGCAGTGCTACCGGGACGGGAAACATTCAGTACTTC. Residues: CSATGTGNIQYF.

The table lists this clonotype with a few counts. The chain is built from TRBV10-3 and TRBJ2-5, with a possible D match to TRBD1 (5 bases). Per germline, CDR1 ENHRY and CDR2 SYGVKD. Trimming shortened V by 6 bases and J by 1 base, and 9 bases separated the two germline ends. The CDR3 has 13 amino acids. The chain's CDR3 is CAISQGSQETQYF. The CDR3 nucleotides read TGTGCCATCAGCCAGGGTTCCCAAGAGACCCAGTACTTC.

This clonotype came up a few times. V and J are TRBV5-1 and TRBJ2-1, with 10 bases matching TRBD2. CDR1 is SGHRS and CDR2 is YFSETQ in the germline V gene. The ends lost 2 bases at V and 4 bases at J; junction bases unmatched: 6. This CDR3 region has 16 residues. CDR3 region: CASSFSLAGVYNEQFF. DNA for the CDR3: TGCGCCAGCAGCTTTAGTCTAGCGGGGGTATACAATGAGCAGTTCTTC.

CDR3: CSAGTAGPQSPLHF. DNA of the CDR3: TGCAGTGCTGGGACAGCCGGTCCCCAGTCACCCCTCCACTTT. The chain carries TRBV20-1 and TRBJ1-6; TRBD1 matches 7 bases. V dropped 5 bases and J dropped 10; count of bases not matched to a gene: 11. There are 14 residues in the CDR3. Per germline, CDR1 DFQATT and CDR2 SNEGSKA (reference sequence).